The rows below give T cell receptor beta chains drawn from one sample of a study of response to subunit inactivated influenza vaccine. TCRdb independently ran MiXCR on the RT-PCR reads; one entry per CDR3 protein. The table lists almost 250,000 distinct CDR3 sequences, 12% of them singletons, with 7.8% in the top ten. This specimen was non-naive T cells sorted from PBMCs, taken about 14 days before vaccination. The receptors were gathered from a man aged 50-60 years who received an inactivated influenza vaccine. The CDR3 runs from the conserved cysteine through the conserved F or W. The D gene is left open where the match is weak. A clone size is listed for some rows: how often the clone was seen (once, few, many), or a class if it is expanded.

d_gene	abundance	v_gene	j_gene	CDR3nt	CDR3aa
TRBD1	-	TRBV19	TRBJ1-6	TGTGCCAGTAGTCGACGAACAGGGGCCGCAGAGAATTCACCCCTCCACTTT	CASSRRTGAAENSPLHF
TRBD1	-	TRBV24-1	TRBJ2-2	TGTGCCACCAGTGACCCGGGACAGGGAAGAGGCGGGGAGCTGTTTTTT	CATSDPGQGRGGELFF
TRBD2	few	TRBV20-1	TRBJ2-3	TGCAGTGCTAGAGACCCGAGTCGGACTAGCGAAGATACGCAGTATTTT	CSARDPSRTSEDTQYF
TRBD1	-	TRBV12-3/TRBV12-4	TRBJ2-3	TGTGCCAGCAGTTTTTCAGTGCAGGGGGCAACAGATACGCAGTATTTT	CASSFSVQGATDTQYF
-	few	TRBV7-3	TRBJ2-2	TGTGCCAGCAGCTTAAAGGGGTTAGCCCGTGGCGGGGAGCTGTTTTTT	CASSLKGLARGGELFF
-	-	TRBV6-2/TRBV6-3	TRBJ1-1	TGTGCCAGCAGTCAAGCCGGTGAAGCTTTCTTT	CASSQAGEAFF
-	few	TRBV20-1	TRBJ2-1	TGCAGTGCCGGGGACTTTAGGGCCTACAATGAGCAGTTCTTC	CSAGDFRAYNEQFF
TRBD2	few	TRBV12-3/TRBV12-4	TRBJ2-2	TGTGCCAGCAGTTCCGGACTAGCGACTGCCGGGGAGCTGTTTTTT	CASSSGLATAGELFF
-	-	TRBV6-6	TRBJ2-3	TGTGCCAGCAGTTACTTAGCAGATACGCAGTATTTT	CASSYLADTQYF
TRBD2	few	TRBV24-1	TRBJ2-1	TGTGCCACCAGTGAGGGGACTAGCGGGGGCCCGGCGAACAATGAGCAGTTCTTC	CATSEGTSGGPANNEQFF
TRBD1	few	TRBV24-1	TRBJ2-7	TGTGCCACCAGTGGTCGACAGGGCCACGAGCAGTACTTC	CATSGRQGHEQYF
-	few	TRBV2	TRBJ1-5	TGTGCCAGCAGTGGGAAGGGGCATTATAGCAATCAGCCCCAGCATTTT	CASSGKGHYSNQPQHF
TRBD2	-	TRBV15	TRBJ2-7	TGTGCCACCGGGACTAGCGGGAGGATCCACGAGCAGTACTTC	CATGTSGRIHEQYF